These 22 T cell receptor beta chains originate from one sample sequenced in a study of immune characterization of retroperitoneal liposarcoma. One entry per CDR3 protein, called by TCRdb with MiXCR from the PCR reads. The data hold 7,700 or so distinct CDR3 sequences, with almost 30% observed a single time. The source material was blood. The receptors were sampled from a male donor with retroperitoneal liposarcoma.

This clonotype has a handful of counts. The chain has TRBV4-1 and TRBJ2-3; possible D gene TRBD2, 5 bases. Per germline, CDR1 MGHRA and CDR2 YSYEKL. Trimming removed 1 base from V and 3 bases from J, with 11 bases in between. The CDR3 consists of 15 residues. The CDR3 region has the DNA TGCGCCAGCAGCCAAGTGGAGGTCGGAACAGATACGCAGTATTTT. Its translation is CASSQVEVGTDTQYF.

This clonotype is judged medium-sized (0.01 to 0.1%). The V call is TRBV6-1, the J call TRBJ1-6; D gene uncertain. The V end lost 4 bases, the J end lost 0 bases, and 19 bases lay between the germline ends. Germline V gene data show CDR1 as MNHNS and CDR2 as SASEGT. The CDR3 contains 19 residues. CDR3 nucleotides: TGTGCCAGCAGTGTAGCATCTTACTTCACCAGCTCCTATAATTCACCCCTCCACTTT. Translating it yields CASSVASYFTSSYNSPLHF.

This clonotype is classed as medium-sized. The V call is TRBV6-6, the J call TRBJ2-6, with D tentatively TRBD1 (5 bases). Germline CDR1 is MNHNY and CDR2 is SVGAGI (reference sequence). The germline V and J ends were trimmed by 4 bases and 1 base, with 8 bases remaining between them. CDR3 size: 15 residues. The CDR3 DNA reads as TGTGCCAGCAGTTCCCAGGGTTCTGGGGCCAACGTCCTGACTTTC. The encoded protein is CASSSQGSGANVLTF.

This clonotype was recorded a few times. V is TRBV6-1 and J is TRBJ2-2, with D possibly matching TRBD2 (5 bases). Germline V CDR1 and CDR2: MNHNS, SASEGT. Trimming left V 5 bases short and J 3 bases short, with 10 bases between. The CDR3 length is 14 residues. The CDR3 region is CASSPGIDTGELFF. The CDR3 DNA reads TGTGCCAGCAGTCCCGGGATAGACACCGGGGAGCTGTTTTTT.

The chain recombines TRBV19 with TRBJ2-2, with TRBD2 as a possible D gene (5 bases). The CDR3 spans 14 residues. Germline CDR1 is LNHDA and CDR2 is SQIVND (reference sequence). V was cut by 6 bases and J by 0 bases, with 8 bases left in between. CDR3 coding DNA: TGTGCCAGTAGAGTAGCGTCGAACACCGGGGAGCTGTTTTTT. Encoded protein: CASRVASNTGELFF.

This clonotype has just a few counts. The chain uses TRBV11-1 and TRBJ2-1; 11 nucleotides agree with TRBD2. J gave up 5 bases and V 5 bases, and 5 bases lay outside the gene matches. Germline-derived CDR1 and CDR2 are SGHAT and FQDESV (reference sequence). The CDR3 runs to 15 residues. In DNA, the CDR3 is TGTGCCAGCAGCCCACTAGCGGGGGCGAACAATGAGCAGTTCTTC. It codes for CASSPLAGANNEQFF.

The chain links TRBV10-1 to TRBJ2-1; TRBD1 is a possible D gene (5 bases). Near its end, the DNA agrees better with TRBJ2-7, so the J call may be wrong. The CDR3 runs to 12 residues. Germline CDR1 and CDR2: WNHNN and SYGVQD (reference sequence). CDR3: CASSDPGYEQYF. Here the CDR3 DNA reads TGCGCCAGCAGTGATCCAGGGTACGAGCAGTACTTC.

This chain connects TRBV3-1 to TRBJ2-1; 10 positions match TRBD2. The J call may be mistaken, given a closer DNA end match to TRBJ2-5. The CDR3 is 15 amino acids. Germline CDR1 is LGHDT and CDR2 is YNNKEL (reference sequence). This CDR3 reads CASSQLRTSGETQYF. The CDR3 DNA sequence: TGTGCCAGCAGCCAACTCAGGACTAGCGGAGAGACCCAGTACTTC.

The gene calls are TRBV6-6 and TRBJ2-2; D unresolved. The CDR3 sequence is 15 residues long. Germline lookup yields CDR1 MNHNY and CDR2 SVGAGI (reference sequence). The V gene lost 5 bases and the J gene lost 1 base, with 11 bases spanning the gap. CDR3 region: CASSPGWKNTGELFF. The DNA for the CDR3 is TGTGCCAGCAGTCCGGGCTGGAAGAACACCGGGGAGCTGTTTTTT.

The sample holds a few counts of this clonotype. This is likely a read error, given that the CDR3 carries no conserved phenylalanine or tryptophan at its end. The gene calls are TRBV29-1 and TRBJ2-1; tentative D call: TRBD1 (5 bases). The V gene lost 7 bases and the J gene lost 0 bases, with 13 bases spanning the gap. The CDR3 consists of 14 residues. CDR1 is SQVTM and CDR2 is ANQGSEA in the germline V gene. For the CDR3, the DNA is TGCAGCGCCGTTGACAGTGGCTCCTACAATGAGCAGTTCTTA. It is translated as CSAVDSGSYNEQFL.

This clonotype is labeled as medium-sized. This chain uses TRBV10-1 with TRBJ2-1, with 11 bases lining up with TRBD1. The CDR3 consists of 15 residues. Looked up from germline, CDR1 is WNHNN and CDR2 is SYGVQD (reference sequence). V lost 6 bases to trimming and J lost 8 bases; unmatched junction nucleotides: 9. CDR3 sequence reads: CASSLGQGANDEQFF. The CDR3 DNA is TGCGCCAGCAGCCTTGGACAGGGGGCAAACGATGAGCAGTTCTTC.

V and J are TRBV28 and TRBJ1-5; 7 nucleotides match TRBD1. After removal of 8 bases from V and 0 bases from J, the junction contained 4 bases not matched to a gene. Germline V CDR1 and CDR2: MDHEN, SYDVKM. This CDR3 comprises 14 residues. The CDR3 spells CASQGGVSNQPQHF. In nucleotides, the CDR3 is TGTGCCAGCCAGGGGGGAGTTAGCAATCAGCCCCAGCATTTT.

The rearrangement links TRBV29-1 to TRBJ2-7; D may correspond to TRBD1 or TRBD2 (5 bases each). The CDR3 is made up of 12 amino acids. Germline assignment: CDR1 SQVTM and CDR2 ANQGSEA. Trimming pared 3 bases from V and 5 bases from J, leaving 11 bases between. The CDR3 nucleotides read TGCAGCGTTGACCGGGACGGTGACGAGCAGTACTTC. This gives the protein CSVDRDGDEQYF.

J is TRBJ1-3 and V is TRBV12-3 or TRBV12-4; D is undetermined. The V end lost 5 bases, the J end lost 0 bases, and 14 bases lay between the germline ends. CDR3 length equals 16 residues. The CDR3 DNA reads as TGTGCCAGCAGTCCTGGACTGACTTACTCTGGAAACACCATATATTTT. Amino acid sequence: CASSPGLTYSGNTIYF.

By share of the sample, this clonotype is medium-sized (0.01 to 0.1%). The chain is built from TRBV27 and TRBJ2-1, with D possibly being TRBD2 (6 bases). The CDR3 sequence is 16 residues long. V lost 7 bases and J lost 2, with 18 bases in between. From germline, CDR1 is MNHEY and CDR2 SMNVEV (reference sequence). Here the CDR3 DNA reads TGTGCCAGCACCCCAGGGAGGAACTTGGCCTACAATGAGCAGTTCTTC. As protein: CASTPGRNLAYNEQFF.

This clonotype was observed a handful of times. V is TRBV7-6 and J is TRBJ2-1; 9 bases map to TRBD2. The CDR3 contains 15 residues. V dropped 1 base and J dropped 7; count of bases not matched to a gene: 5. CDR1 and CDR2 (germline): SGHVS, FNYEAQ. The CDR3: CASSLVWREGNEQFF. The CDR3 DNA is TGTGCCAGCAGCTTAGTATGGCGGGAGGGGAATGAGCAGTTCTTC. The full variable domain, with the rest looked up from reference TRBV7-6 and TRBJ2-1, is GAGVSQSPRYKVTKRGQDVALRCDPISGHVSLYWYRQALGQGPEFLTYFNYEAQQDKSGLPNDRFSAERPEGSISTLTIQRTEQRDSAMYRCASSLVWREGNEQFFGPGTRLTVL.

This clonotype is labeled as medium-sized. V is TRBV6-1 and J is TRBJ2-4, with a tentative D call TRBD1 (5 bases). This CDR3 spans 15 amino acids. V lost 6 bases and J 0 bases, leaving 12 bases between the germline ends. Germline V CDR1 and CDR2: MNHNS, SASEGT. CDR3 loop: CASRDIGRAKNIQYF. In nucleotides, the CDR3 is TGTGCCAGCAGGGACATAGGACGAGCCAAAAACATTCAGTACTTC.

This clonotype was observed a handful of times. This chain links TRBV7-2 with TRBJ1-4; the D gene is possibly TRBD1 (5 bases). V was clipped by 1 base and J by 8 bases, with 14 bases between them. In germline, CDR1 is SGHTA, CDR2 FQGNSA. The CDR3 totals 15 residues. Written as DNA, the CDR3 is TGTGCCAGCAGCTTAGGGCCAGGGACGCGAGAAAAACTGTTTTTT. It translates to CASSLGPGTREKLFF. Based on the CDR3 plus reference TRBV7-2 and TRBJ1-4, the full variable domain is GAGVSQSPSNKVTEKGKDVELRCDPISGHTALYWYRQSLGQGLEFLIYFQGNSAPDKSGLPSDRFSAERTGGSVSTLTIQRTQQEDSAVYLCASSLGPGTREKLFFGSGTQLSVL.

Judged by abundance, this clonotype is medium-sized. The genes are TRBV6-1 and TRBJ2-1; 9 nucleotides agree with TRBD2. Germline lookup yields CDR1 MNHNS and CDR2 SASEGT. V dropped 5 bases and J dropped 5; count of bases not matched to a gene: 7. The CDR3 totals 15 residues. The CDR3 DNA sequence: TGTGCCAGCAGTCCTAGCGGGGCTAGGAACAATGAGCAGTTCTTC. Residues: CASSPSGARNNEQFF.

This clonotype was seen a few times. The rearrangement links TRBV6-5 to TRBJ1-2; D is uncertain. Germline CDR1 MNHEY, CDR2 SVGAGI. This CDR3 spans 14 amino acids. Trimming stripped 2 bases from V and 4 bases from J, with 11 bases between. CDR3 protein: CASSYGAPSYGYTF. CDR3 DNA: TGTGCCAGCAGTTACGGAGCCCCCTCCTATGGCTACACCTTC.

The rearrangement uses TRBV20-1 and TRBJ2-3; 7 bases line up with TRBD1. Germline V gene sequence: CDR1 DFQATT, CDR2 SNEGSKA (reference sequence). The CDR3 totals 17 residues. V lost 2 bases, J lost 6 bases, and 17 bases stayed unmatched. The CDR3 loop reads CSARPRQGRPPGDTQYF. Written as DNA, the CDR3 is TGCAGTGCTAGACCTCGACAGGGACGCCCGCCTGGGGATACGCAGTATTTT.

The gene calls are TRBV6-1 and TRBJ2-1, with D tentatively TRBD2 (6 bases). The V end was cut by 3 bases, the J end by 6 bases, with 12 bases between. The CDR3 spans 14 residues. Germline V lookup: CDR1 MNHNS, CDR2 SASEGT. The CDR3 here is CASSDPGTRNEQFF. CDR3 in DNA: TGTGCCAGCAGTGACCCAGGGACTCGCAATGAGCAGTTCTTC.